Presented here are 16 T cell receptor beta chains from one specimen sequenced in a study of shared clonotypes between healthy human individuals. Method: immunoSEQ multiplex PCR; TCRdb's copy keeps in-frame clones and lacks some. Counted here are about 360,000 clones, 73% occurring once; the ten biggest clones make up 10%. The sample was memory CD4+ T cells sorted from blood. Stated subset: CD45RA-negative fraction. The receptors here all came from a man aged 25-45 years in good health.

The V call is TRBV19, the J call TRBJ1-5; D is unresolved. Germline-derived CDR1 and CDR2 are LNHDA and SQIVND (reference sequence). The CDR3 extends over 12 amino acids. The V and J ends lost 7 bases and 4 bases respectively, with 8 bases between them. CDR3 bases: TGTGCCAGTAATCCAGCAAATCAGCCCCAGCATTTT. Amino acid sequence: CASNPANQPQHF.

J is TRBJ2-3 and V is TRBV5-4; D is possibly TRBD1 (6 bases). V gave up 10 bases and J gave up 4 bases, with 16 bases separating them. This CDR3 is built from 13 residues. The V gene's germline CDR1 is SGHNT and CDR2 YYREEE (reference sequence). This CDR3 reads CAASRTEADTQYF. As DNA, the CDR3 is TGTGCCGCCAGCCGGACAGAGGCAGATACGCAGTATTTT.

The chain recombines TRBV19 with TRBJ1-2; TRBD1 matches 10 bases. The CDR3 runs to 15 residues. The V gene's germline CDR1 is LNHDA and CDR2 SQIVND (reference sequence). Trimming cost V 5 bases and J 5 bases; bases outside gene matches: 8. The CDR3 region is CASSQPGQGVYGYTF. The CDR3 DNA sequence: TGTGCCAGTAGTCAACCCGGACAGGGGGTATATGGCTACACCTTC.

The gene calls are TRBV7-2 and TRBJ2-1; D is unclear. The V and J ends lost 2 bases and 5 bases respectively, with 13 bases between them. Germline-derived CDR1 and CDR2 are SGHTA and FQGNSA. The CDR3 runs to 15 residues. The CDR3 here is CASSLWLARNNEQFF. The DNA of the CDR3 is TGTGCCAGCAGCTTATGGTTAGCTAGAAACAATGAGCAGTTCTTC.

This clone was seen once. The V call is TRBV19, the J call TRBJ1-2; a weak D match, TRBD1 (5 bases). V was clipped by 7 bases and J by 7 bases, with 13 bases between them. There are 12 residues in the CDR3. Germline CDR1 reads LNHDA; CDR2 reads SQIVND (reference sequence). CDR3 region: CASTQGAGGYTF. The CDR3 nucleotides read TGTGCCAGTACGCAGGGAGCAGGTGGCTACACCTTC.

The chain links TRBV5-1 to TRBJ1-5; D gene unclear. Trimming removed 0 bases at V and 3 bases at J, with 7 bases between. This CDR3 region has 14 residues. In germline, CDR1 is SGHRS, CDR2 YFSETQ. CDR3 bases: TGCGCCAGCAGCTTGGACGGACCCAATCAGCCCCAGCATTTT. Translated: CASSLDGPNQPQHF.

The genes are TRBV28 and TRBJ1-5; D possibly corresponds to TRBD1 (5 bases). V dropped 4 bases and J dropped 5 bases, with 15 bases sitting between them. Germline V CDR1 and CDR2: MDHEN, SYDVKM. This CDR3 spans 15 amino acids. The DNA for the CDR3 is TGTGCCAGCAGTTCGTTGGGGCTTAGGGATCAGCCCCAGCATTTT. Its protein is CASSSLGLRDQPQHF.

Concerning this clone: A much larger clone differs from this one at a single base, so this may be a read error. The chain couples TRBV5-1 to TRBJ1-1, with a possible D match to TRBD1 (5 bases). This CDR3 is 16 amino acids long. Germline loops: CDR1 SGHRS, CDR2 YFSETQ. The CDR3 region is CASSLGLGGMNTETFF. CDR3 sequence (DNA): TGCGCCAGCAGCTTGGGACTCGGGGGAATGAACACTGAAACTTTCTTT.

CDR3 sequence: CSVNESPLSSGANVLTF. The CDR3 DNA reads as TGCAGCGTTAATGAATCCCCCTTGAGCTCTGGGGCCAACGTCCTGACTTTC. J is TRBJ2-6 and V is TRBV29-1; D uncertain. Trimming removed 5 bases at V and 0 bases at J, with 17 bases between. Germline-derived CDR1 and CDR2 are SQVTM and ANQGSEA. CDR3 length equals 17 residues.

The chain combines TRBV12-5 with TRBJ2-2, with 10 positions matching TRBD2. Per germline, CDR1 LGHNT and CDR2 FRNRAP. This CDR3 spans 19 amino acids. V trimming: 0 bases; J trimming: 0 bases; junction bases outside the gene matches: 7. CDR3 loop: CASGLVLGTSDANTGELFF. Here the CDR3 DNA reads TGTGCTAGTGGTTTGGTACTTGGGACTAGCGATGCGAACACCGGGGAGCTGTTTTTT.

This chain connects TRBV5-6 to TRBJ2-5; D unclear. The ends were cut back, 0 bases at V and 5 bases at J, with 8 bases in the middle. Germline CDR1 reads SGHDT; CDR2 reads YYEEEE. The CDR3 length is 13 residues. CDR3 sequence reads: CASSLGAWETQYF. In DNA, the CDR3 is TGTGCCAGCAGCTTGGGCGCCTGGGAGACCCAGTACTTC.

J is TRBJ2-6 and V is TRBV28; D is possibly TRBD1 (5 bases). CDR1 MDHEN and CDR2 SYDVKM come from the germline V gene. CDR3 length equals 20 residues. With 6 bases removed from V and 1 base from J, the gap between germline ends came to 25 bases. The CDR3, as DNA: TGTGCCAGCAGATCACCTGGCTGGCAGGGAATCCCATCTGGGGCCAACGTCCTGACTTTC. Amino acid sequence: CASRSPGWQGIPSGANVLTF.

This clone was seen a single time. J is TRBJ2-5 and V is TRBV25-1; TRBD2 is a possible D gene (5 bases). CDR3 size: 14 residues. The V end was cut by 4 bases, the J end by 2 bases, with 11 bases between. CDR1 is MGHDK, CDR2 SYGVNS, per germline. CDR3 protein: CASSVGAEQETQYF. The CDR3 DNA is TGTGCCAGCAGTGTGGGAGCGGAACAAGAGACCCAGTACTTC.

This clone was recorded only once. The V gene is TRBV28, the J gene TRBJ2-2, with D possibly being TRBD2 (6 bases). Per germline, CDR1 MDHEN and CDR2 SYDVKM. Between the trimmed V and J ends, which lost 2 bases and 6 bases, there was a span of 10 bases. The CDR3 runs to 14 residues. The CDR3, as DNA: TGTGCCAGCAGTTTAAGGAGGGAGGCCGGGGAGCTGTTTTTT. Translated: CASSLRREAGELFF.

Turning to this clone: This sample includes further DNA sequences coding for the same CDR3. This chain uses TRBV29-1 with TRBJ2-7; no clear D gene. Per germline, CDR1 SQVTM and CDR2 ANQGSEA. The CDR3 is 11 residues long. Between the trimmed V and J ends, which lost 4 bases and 4 bases, there was a span of 8 bases. DNA of the CDR3: TGCAGCGTTGGCGCAGCATACGAGCAGTACTTC. Its translation: CSVGAAYEQYF.

The CDR3 coding sequence is TGTGCCAGCACCGTCGCCAGTCCTAACTATGGCTACACCTTC. It translates to CASTVASPNYGYTF. The genes are TRBV28 and TRBJ1-2; D call uncertain. There are 14 residues in the CDR3. Per the germline V gene, CDR1 is MDHEN and CDR2 is SYDVKM. The V end was cut by 7 bases, the J end by 0 bases, with 12 bases between.